This T cell receptor (beta chain) was retrieved from a study of T cell repertoires in cytomegalovirus infection. Study at large: Based on public TCR beta signatures, there were indications of CMV infection and of a matching HLA type. Study-level results: People with CMV and the relevant HLA were identified by cumulative public TCR beta family frequency. Dominating the ex vivo response were HLA-C-restricted CMV-specific TCR beta clonotypes.

From germline, CDR1 is SGHTA and CDR2 FQGNSA. This CDR3 has 17 residues. V lost 1 base and J lost 7; bases outside the gene matches: 9. TCRdb re-called the reads with MiXCR, one entry per CDR3 protein. The sample has roughly 920,000 distinct CDR3 sequences; about a third are singletons. This clonotype turned up a few times. Its matching antigen is unknown. The sample here was cultured CD8+ T cells from PBMCs, taken from culture after CMV antigen stimulation. The TCR sequence derives from a human donor in good health (CMV status not recorded). Some clones in this sample may be carry-over from other donors' samples. This chain links TRBV7-2 with TRBJ2-4; 11 nucleotides match TRBD1. CDR3 loop: CASSLGTGGARSNIQYF. CDR3 DNA: TGTGCCAGCAGCTTAGGGACAGGGGGCGCGAGGTCCAACATTCAGTACTTC.